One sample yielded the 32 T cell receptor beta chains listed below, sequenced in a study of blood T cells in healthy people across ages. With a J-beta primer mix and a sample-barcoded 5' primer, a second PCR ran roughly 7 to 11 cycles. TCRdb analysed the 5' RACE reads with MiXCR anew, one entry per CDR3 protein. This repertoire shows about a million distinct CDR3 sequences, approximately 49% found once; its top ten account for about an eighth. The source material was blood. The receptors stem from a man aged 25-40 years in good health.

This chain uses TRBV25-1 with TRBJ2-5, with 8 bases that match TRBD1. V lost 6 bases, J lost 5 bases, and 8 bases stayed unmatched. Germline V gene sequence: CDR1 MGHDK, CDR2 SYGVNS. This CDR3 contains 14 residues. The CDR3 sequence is CASRADRGGETQYF. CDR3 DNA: TGTGCCAGCAGGGCTGACAGGGGAGGCGAGACCCAGTACTTC.

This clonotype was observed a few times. CDR3 residues: CSARGSETQYF. The CDR3 DNA is TGCAGTGCCCGGGGTTCCGAGACCCAGTACTTC. The chain employs TRBV20-1 and TRBJ2-5, with D possibly matching TRBD2 (5 bases). Germline V gene data show CDR1 as DFQATT and CDR2 as SNEGSKA (reference sequence). Trimming took off 6 bases at V and 5 bases at J, with 10 bases between the two ends. The CDR3 is made up of 11 amino acids.

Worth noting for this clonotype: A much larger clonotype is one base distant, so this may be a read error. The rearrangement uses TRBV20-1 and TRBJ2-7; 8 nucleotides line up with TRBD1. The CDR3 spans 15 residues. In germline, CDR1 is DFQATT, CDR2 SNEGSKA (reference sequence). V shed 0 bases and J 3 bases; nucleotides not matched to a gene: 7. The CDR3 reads CSARDDRGEGYEQYF. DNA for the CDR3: TGCAGTGCTAGAGACGACAGGGGAGAGGGCTACGAGCAGTACTTC.

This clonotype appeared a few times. This chain's CDR3 is CAIMAGLTSYEQYF. CDR3 DNA sequence: TGTGCCATCATGGCAGGTCTGACGTCCTACGAGCAGTACTTC. The gene calls are TRBV10-3 and TRBJ2-7, with D hard to call. This CDR3 has 14 amino acids. CDR1 and CDR2 from the germline V gene are ENHRY and SYGVKD. Trimming shortened V by 7 bases and J by 1 base, and 14 bases separated the two germline ends.

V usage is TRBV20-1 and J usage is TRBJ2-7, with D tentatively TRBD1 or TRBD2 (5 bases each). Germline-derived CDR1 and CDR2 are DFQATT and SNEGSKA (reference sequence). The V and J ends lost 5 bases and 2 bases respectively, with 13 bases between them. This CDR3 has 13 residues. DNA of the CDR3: TGCAGTGCTGAGAGAGGGGTTACCTACGAGCAGTACTTC. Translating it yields CSAERGVTYEQYF.

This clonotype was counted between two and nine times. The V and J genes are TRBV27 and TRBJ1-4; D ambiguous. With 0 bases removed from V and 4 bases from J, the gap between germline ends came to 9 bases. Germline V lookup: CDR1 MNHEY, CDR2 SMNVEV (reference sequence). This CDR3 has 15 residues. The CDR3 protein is CASSLSLGINEKLFF. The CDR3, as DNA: TGTGCCAGCAGTTTATCTTTGGGAATTAATGAAAAACTGTTTTTT.

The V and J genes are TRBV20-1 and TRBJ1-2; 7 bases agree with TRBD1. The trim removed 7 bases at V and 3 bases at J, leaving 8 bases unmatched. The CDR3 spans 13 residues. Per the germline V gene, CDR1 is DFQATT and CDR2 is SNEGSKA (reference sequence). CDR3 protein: CSVETGNDYGYTF. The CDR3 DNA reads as TGCAGTGTTGAGACAGGGAACGACTATGGCTACACCTTC.

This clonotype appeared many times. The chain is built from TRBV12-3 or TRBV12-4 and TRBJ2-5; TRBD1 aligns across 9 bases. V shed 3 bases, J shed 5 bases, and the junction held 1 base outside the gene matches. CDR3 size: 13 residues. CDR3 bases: TGTGCCAGCAGTTTCGGGACAGGGGAGACCCAGTACTTC. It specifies CASSFGTGETQYF.

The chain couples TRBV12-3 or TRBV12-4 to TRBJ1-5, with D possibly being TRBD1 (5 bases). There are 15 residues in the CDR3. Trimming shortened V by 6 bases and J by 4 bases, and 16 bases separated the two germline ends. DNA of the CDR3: TGTGCCAGCAGCCCGGGACTGCGGGAAAATCAGCCCCAGCATTTT. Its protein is CASSPGLRENQPQHF.

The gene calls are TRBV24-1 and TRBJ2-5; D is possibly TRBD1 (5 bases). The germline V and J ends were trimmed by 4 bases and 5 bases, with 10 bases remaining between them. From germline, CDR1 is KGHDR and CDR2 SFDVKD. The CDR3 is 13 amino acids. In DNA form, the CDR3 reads TGTGCCACCAGTGAAGCAGGGTCGGAGACCCAGTACTTC. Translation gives CATSEAGSETQYF.

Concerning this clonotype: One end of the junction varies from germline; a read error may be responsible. This CDR3 reads CSARQGRSNAEAFF. The CDR3, as DNA: TGCAGTGCTAGACAGGGGAGGTCGAACGCTGAAGCTTTCTTT. The chain couples TRBV20-1 to TRBJ1-1; possibly TRBD1 for D (6 bases). The CDR3 consists of 14 residues. Germline CDR1 is DFQATT and CDR2 is SNEGSKA (reference sequence).

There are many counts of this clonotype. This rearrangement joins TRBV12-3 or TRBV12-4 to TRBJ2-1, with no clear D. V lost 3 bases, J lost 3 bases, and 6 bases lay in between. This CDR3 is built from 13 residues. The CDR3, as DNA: TGTGCCAGCAGTTTTTCGGGCTACAATGAGCAGTTCTTC. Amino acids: CASSFSGYNEQFF.

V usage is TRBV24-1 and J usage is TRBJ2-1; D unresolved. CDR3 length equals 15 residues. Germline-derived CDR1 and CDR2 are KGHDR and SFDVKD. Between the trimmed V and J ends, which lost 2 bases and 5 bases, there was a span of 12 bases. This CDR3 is CATSDWLGEDNEQFF. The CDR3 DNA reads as TGTGCCACCAGTGATTGGCTTGGAGAAGACAATGAGCAGTTCTTC.

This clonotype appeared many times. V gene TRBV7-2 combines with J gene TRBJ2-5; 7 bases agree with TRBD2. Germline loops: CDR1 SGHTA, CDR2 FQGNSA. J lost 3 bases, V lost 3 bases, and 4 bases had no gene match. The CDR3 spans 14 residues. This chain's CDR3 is CASSLSTSEETQYF. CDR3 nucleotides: TGTGCCAGCAGCTTGAGCACTAGCGAAGAGACCCAGTACTTC.

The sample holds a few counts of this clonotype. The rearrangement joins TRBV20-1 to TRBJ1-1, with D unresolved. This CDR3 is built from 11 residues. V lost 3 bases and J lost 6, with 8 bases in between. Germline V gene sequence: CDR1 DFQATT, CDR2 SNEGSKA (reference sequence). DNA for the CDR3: TGCAGTGCTAGGAGGGTCCCTGAAGCTTTCTTT. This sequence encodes CSARRVPEAFF.

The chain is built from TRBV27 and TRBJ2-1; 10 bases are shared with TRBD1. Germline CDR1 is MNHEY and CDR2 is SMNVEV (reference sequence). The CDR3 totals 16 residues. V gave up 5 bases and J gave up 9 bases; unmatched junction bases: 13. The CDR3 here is CASSVDRDRGRGEQFF. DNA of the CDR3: TGTGCCAGCAGTGTCGACCGGGACAGGGGTAGAGGTGAGCAGTTCTTC.

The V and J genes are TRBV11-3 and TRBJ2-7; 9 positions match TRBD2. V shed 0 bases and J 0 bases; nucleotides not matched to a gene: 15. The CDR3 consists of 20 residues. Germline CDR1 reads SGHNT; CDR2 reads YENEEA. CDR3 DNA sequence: TGTGCCAGCAGCTTAGATTGGGCCCCTAGCGGGGCTGAGCCCTCCTACGAGCAGTACTTC. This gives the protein CASSLDWAPSGAEPSYEQYF.

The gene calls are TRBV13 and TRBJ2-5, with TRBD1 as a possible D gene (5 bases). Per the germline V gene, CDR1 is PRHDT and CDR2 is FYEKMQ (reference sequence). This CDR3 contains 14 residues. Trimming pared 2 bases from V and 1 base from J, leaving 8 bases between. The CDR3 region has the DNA TGTGCCAGCAGCTTATTGACAGTCCAAGAGACCCAGTACTTC. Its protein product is CASSLLTVQETQYF. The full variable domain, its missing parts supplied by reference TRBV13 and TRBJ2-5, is AAGVIQSPRHLIKEKRETATLKCYPIPRHDTVYWYQQGPGQDPQFLISFYEKMQSDKGSIPDRFSAQQFSDYHSELNMSSLELGDSALYFCASSLLTVQETQYFGPGTRLLVL.

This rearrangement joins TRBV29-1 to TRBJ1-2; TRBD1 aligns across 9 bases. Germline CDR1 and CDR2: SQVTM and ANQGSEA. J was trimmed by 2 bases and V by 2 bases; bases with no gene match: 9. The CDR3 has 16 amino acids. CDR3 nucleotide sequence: TGCAGCGTTGAATTGGCCGGGACAGGGACAAACTATGGCTACACCTTC. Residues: CSVELAGTGTNYGYTF. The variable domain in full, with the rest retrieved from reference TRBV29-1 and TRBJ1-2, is SAVISQKPSRDICQRGTSLTIQCQVDSQVTMMFWYRQQPGQSLTLIATANQGSEATYESGFVIDKFPISRPNLTFSTLTVSNMSPEDSSIYLCSVELAGTGTNYGYTFGSGTRLTVV.

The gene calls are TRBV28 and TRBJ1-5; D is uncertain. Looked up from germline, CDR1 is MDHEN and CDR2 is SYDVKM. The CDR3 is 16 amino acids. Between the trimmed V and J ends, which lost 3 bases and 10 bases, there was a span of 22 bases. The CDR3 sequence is CASSLYRTGKSQPQHF. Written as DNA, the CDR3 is TGTGCCAGCAGTTTGTATCGTACGGGGAAAAGTCAACCCCAGCATTTT.

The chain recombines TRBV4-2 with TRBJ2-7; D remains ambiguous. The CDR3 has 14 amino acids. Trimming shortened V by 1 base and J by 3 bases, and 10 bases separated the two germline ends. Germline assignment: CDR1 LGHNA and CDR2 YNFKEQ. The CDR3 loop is CASSQAYLGYEQYF. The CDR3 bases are TGTGCCAGCAGCCAAGCGTATCTGGGCTACGAGCAGTACTTC.

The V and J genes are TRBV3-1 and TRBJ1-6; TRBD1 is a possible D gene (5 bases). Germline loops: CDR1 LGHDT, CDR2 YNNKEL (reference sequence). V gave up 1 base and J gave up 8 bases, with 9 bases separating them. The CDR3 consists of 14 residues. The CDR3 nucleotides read TGTGCCAGCAGCCAAGCGGCCAGGGATTCACCCCTCCACTTT. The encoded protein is CASSQAARDSPLHF.

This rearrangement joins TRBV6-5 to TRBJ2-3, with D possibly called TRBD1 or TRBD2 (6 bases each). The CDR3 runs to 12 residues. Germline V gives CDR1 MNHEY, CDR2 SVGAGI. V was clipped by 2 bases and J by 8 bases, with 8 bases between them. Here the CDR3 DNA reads TGTGCCAGCAGTTACGAGGGGGGTACGCAGTATTTT. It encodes CASSYEGGTQYF.

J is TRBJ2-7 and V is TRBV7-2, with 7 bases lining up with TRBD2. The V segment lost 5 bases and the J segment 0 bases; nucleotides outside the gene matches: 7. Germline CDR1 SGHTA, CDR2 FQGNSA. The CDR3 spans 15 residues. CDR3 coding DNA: TGTGCCAGCAGCACCCTAGCGGAGGGCTCCTACGAGCAGTACTTC. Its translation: CASSTLAEGSYEQYF.

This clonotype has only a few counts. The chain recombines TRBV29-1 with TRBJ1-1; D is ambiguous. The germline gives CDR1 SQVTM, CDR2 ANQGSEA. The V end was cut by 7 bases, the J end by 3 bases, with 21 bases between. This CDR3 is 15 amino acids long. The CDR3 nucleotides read TGCAGCGCCGAGCGGGGTCGAGGTGGTGACACTGAAGCTTTCTTT. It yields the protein CSAERGRGGDTEAFF.

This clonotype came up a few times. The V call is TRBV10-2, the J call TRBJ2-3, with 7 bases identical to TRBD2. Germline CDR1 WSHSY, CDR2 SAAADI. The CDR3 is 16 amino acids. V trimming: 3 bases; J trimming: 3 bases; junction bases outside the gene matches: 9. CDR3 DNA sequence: TGCGCCAGCAGTGACCCGAGGCTAGCGGCGACAGATACGCAGTATTTT. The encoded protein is CASSDPRLAATDTQYF.

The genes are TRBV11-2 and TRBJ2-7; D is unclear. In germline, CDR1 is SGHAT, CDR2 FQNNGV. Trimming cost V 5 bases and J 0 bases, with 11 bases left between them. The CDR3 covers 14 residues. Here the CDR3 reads CASSTPTDSYEQYF. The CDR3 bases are TGTGCCAGCAGCACACCCACTGACTCCTACGAGCAGTACTTC.

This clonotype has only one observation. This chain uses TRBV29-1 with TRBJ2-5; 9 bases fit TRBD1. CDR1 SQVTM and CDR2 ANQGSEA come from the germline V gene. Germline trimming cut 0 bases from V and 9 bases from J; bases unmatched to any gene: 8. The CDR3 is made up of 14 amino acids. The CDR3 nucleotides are TGCAGCGTTGAAGATCCAGGGACAGGGTGTGCCCAGTACTTC. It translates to CSVEDPGTGCAQYF.

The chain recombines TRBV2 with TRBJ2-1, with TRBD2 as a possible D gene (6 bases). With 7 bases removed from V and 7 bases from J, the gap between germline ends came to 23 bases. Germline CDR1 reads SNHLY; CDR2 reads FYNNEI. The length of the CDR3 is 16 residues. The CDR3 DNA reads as TGTGCCAGCAAGGCTGATGGGACTTCCCCCTCAAATGAGCAGTTCTTC. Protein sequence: CASKADGTSPSNEQFF.

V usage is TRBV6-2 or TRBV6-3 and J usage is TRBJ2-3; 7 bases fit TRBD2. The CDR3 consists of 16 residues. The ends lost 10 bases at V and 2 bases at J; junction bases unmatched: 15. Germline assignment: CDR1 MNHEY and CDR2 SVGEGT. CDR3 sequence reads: CAIQSARGDSTDTQYF. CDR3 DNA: TGTGCCATCCAGTCCGCTCGGGGGGACTCCACAGATACGCAGTATTTT.

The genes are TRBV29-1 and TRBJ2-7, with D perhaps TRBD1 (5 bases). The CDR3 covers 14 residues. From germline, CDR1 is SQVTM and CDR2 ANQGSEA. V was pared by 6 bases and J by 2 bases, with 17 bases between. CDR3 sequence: CSVADGQGTYEQYF. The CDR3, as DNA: TGCAGCGTCGCCGACGGGCAGGGTACCTACGAGCAGTACTTC.

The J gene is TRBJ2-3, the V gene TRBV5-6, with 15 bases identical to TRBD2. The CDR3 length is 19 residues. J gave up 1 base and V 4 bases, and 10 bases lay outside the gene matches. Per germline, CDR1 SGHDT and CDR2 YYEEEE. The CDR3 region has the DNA TGTGCCAGCAGCCCGGTAGGACTAGCGGGGGGGCGGGGCACAGATACGCAGTATTTT. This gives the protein CASSPVGLAGGRGTDTQYF.